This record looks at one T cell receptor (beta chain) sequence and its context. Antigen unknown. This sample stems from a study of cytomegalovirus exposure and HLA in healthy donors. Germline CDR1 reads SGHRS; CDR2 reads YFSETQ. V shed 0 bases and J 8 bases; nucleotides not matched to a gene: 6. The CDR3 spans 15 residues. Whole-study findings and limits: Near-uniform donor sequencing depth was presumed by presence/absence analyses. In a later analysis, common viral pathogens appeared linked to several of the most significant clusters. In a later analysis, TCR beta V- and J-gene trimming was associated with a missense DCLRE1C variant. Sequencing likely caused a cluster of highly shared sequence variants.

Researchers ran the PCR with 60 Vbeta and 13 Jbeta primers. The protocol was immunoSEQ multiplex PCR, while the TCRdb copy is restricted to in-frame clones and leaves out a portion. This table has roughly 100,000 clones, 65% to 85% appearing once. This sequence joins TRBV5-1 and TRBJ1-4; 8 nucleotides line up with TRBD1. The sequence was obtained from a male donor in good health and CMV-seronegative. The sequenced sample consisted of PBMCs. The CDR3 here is CASSLAGQGDEKLFF. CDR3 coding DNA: TGCGCCAGCAGCTTGGCCGGACAGGGTGACGAAAAACTGTTTTTT.